This T cell receptor (beta chain) was obtained from a study of fetal regulatory T cell absence and autoimmunity (dated by TCRdb to 2016 to 2017). Broadly, across the study: Exocrine pancreas autoimmunity was seen in the IPEX patients without clinical diabetes.

The trim is 4 bases for V and 5 bases for J, with a gap of 11 bases between the germline ends. From a lookup of the germline V gene, CDR1 and CDR2 are MNHNS and SASEGT. From its cysteine to its phenylalanine, the CDR3 spans 13 amino acids. The read is trimmed to its CDR3 DNA, 39 bases read in frame from base 1. Genomic DNA obtained from frozen pancreas tissue was processed for repertoire sequencing. The DNeasy Blood and Tissue Kit was used to extract about 2-3.3 ug of genomic DNA from either umbilical cord blood or frozen pancreas. On the immunoSEQ human TCRbeta survey platform, TCRbeta CDR3 regions were amplified and barcoded with a two-step multiplex PCR. Libraries were sequenced on Illumina instruments, and IgH from the same samples was sequenced in parallel. In the original analysis: To remove PCR and sequencing errors, raw reads were filtered against IMGT V, D, J definitions and grouped with a nearest-neighbor algorithm. A clone was defined as an identical nucleotide sequence, and differential abundance between tissues was tested with a Fisher exact test for each clone using a pFDR threshold of p<0.01. A minimum inclusion filter of 10 in either sample excluded clones with frequencies too low for statistical inference. The immunoSEQ Analyzer was used for pairwise clonal comparisons, and IMGT tools were used to assess gene family usage. Drawn from immuneACCESS, this table holds only the in-frame rearrangements with V and J called that TCRdb kept. Clones are partly lost; checked studies trace under half to an unresolved V gene and leave the rest unexplained. For V, J and clone size, that table is used; D and trimming come from the DNA. The sample table holds roughly 95,000 clones, of which around 72% were seen once. The top ten hold roughly 2% of the sample.

With respect to this clone: The antigen it binds to is not known. Base qualities were left out, and no much larger clone turns up one base away.

Points the paper makes about the study in general: Significant oligoclonal enrichment of the TCR compartment was observed in pancreas versus cord blood, with some top clones enriched more than 90-fold. Cord blood and pancreas had broadly similar TRB gene family usage, which resembled published neonatal and adult repertoires. The oligoclonal enrichment was interpreted as support for antigen-driven autoimmunity in the pancreas before birth in IPEX syndrome.

The sequencing sample was made of pancreas tissue. The TCR originated in a male donor with IPEX syndrome. The receptor chain draws on TRBV6-1 and TRBJ2-5, with no confidently assigned D gene. The CDR3 protein is CASSAEFRETQYF. The nucleotide sequence reads as follows: TGTGCCAGCAGTGCCGAATTCCGGGAGACCCAGTACTTC.